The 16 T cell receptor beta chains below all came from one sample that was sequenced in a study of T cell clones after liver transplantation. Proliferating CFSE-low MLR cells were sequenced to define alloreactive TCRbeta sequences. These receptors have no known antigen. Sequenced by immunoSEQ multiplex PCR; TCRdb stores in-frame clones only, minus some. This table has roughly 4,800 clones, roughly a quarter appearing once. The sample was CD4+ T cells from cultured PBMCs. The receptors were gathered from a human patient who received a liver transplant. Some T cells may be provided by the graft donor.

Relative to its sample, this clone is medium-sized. CDR3 amino acids: CASSFRTGAYEQYF. CDR3 sequence (DNA): TGTGCCAGCAGCTTCCGAACAGGGGCCTACGAGCAGTACTTC. The V and J genes are TRBV7-2 and TRBJ2-7, with 7 bases lining up with TRBD1. V dropped 3 bases and J dropped 2; count of bases not matched to a gene: 4. The CDR3 extends over 14 amino acids. In germline, CDR1 is SGHTA, CDR2 FQGNSA.

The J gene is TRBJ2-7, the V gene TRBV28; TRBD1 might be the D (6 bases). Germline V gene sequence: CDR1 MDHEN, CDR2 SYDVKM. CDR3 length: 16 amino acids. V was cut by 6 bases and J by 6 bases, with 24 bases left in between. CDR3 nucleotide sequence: TGTGCCAGCAGCGTAGGATCTGGGGGCAAAGGTTCCGAGCAGTACTTC. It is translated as CASSVGSGGKGSEQYF. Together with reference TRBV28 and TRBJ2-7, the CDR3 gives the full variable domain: DVKVTQSSRYLVKRTGEKVFLECVQDMDHENMFWYRQDPGLGLRLIYFSYDVKMKEKGDIPEGYSVSREKKERFSLILESASTNQTSMYLCASSVGSGGKGSEQYFGPGTRLTVT.

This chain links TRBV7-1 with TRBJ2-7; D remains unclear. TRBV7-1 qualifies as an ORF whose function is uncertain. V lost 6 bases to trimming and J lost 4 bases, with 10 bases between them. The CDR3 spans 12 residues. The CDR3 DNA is TGTGCCAGCAGTCCCCGCATTTACGAGCAGTACTTC. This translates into CASSPRIYEQYF.

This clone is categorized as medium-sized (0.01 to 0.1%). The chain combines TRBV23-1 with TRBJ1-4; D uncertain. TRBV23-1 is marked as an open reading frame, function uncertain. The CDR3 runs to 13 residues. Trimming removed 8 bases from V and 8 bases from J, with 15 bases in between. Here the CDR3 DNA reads TGCGCCAGCTGGGGATGGGTAGGCGAAAAACTGTTTTTT. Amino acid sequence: CASWGWVGEKLFF.

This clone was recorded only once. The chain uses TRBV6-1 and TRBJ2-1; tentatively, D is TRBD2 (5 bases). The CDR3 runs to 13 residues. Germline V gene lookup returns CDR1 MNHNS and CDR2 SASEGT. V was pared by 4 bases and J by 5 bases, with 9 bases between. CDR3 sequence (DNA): TGTGCCAGCAGTGTACTAGTTCACAATGAGCAGTTCTTC. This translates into CASSVLVHNEQFF.

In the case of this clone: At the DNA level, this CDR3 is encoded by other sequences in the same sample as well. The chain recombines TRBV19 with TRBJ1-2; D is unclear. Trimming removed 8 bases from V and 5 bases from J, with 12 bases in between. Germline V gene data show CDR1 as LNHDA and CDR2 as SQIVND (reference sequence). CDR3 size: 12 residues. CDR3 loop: CASSEGFYGYTF. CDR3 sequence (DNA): TGTGCCAGTTCAGAGGGTTTTTATGGCTACACCTTC.

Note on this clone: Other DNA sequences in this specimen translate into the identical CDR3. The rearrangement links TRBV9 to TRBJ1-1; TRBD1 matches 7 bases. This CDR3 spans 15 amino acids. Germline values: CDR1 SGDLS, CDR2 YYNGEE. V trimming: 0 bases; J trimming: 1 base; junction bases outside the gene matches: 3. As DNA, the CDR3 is TGTGCCAGCAGCGTAGAAGCAGGGGGGAACACTGAAGCTTTCTTT. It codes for CASSVEAGGNTEAFF.

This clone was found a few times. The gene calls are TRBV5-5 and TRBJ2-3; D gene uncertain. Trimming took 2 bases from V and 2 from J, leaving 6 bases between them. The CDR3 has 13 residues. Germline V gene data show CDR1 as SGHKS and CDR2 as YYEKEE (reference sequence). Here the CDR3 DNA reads TGTGCCAGCAGCTTCGACCCCACAGATACGCAGTATTTT. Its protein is CASSFDPTDTQYF.

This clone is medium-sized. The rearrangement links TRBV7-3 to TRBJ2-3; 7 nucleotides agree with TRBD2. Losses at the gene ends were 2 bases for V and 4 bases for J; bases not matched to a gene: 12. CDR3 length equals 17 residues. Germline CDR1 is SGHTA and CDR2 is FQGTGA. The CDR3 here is CASSLGFGGRGSDTQYF. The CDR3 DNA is TGTGCCAGCAGCTTAGGGTTTGGCGGGAGAGGGTCAGATACGCAGTATTTT.

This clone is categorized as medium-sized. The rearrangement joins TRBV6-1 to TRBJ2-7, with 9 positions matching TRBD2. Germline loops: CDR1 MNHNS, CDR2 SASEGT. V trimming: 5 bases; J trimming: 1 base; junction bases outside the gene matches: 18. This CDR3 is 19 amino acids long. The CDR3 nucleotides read TGTGCCAGCAGTCAAGGGATTAGCGGGAGTTGGTTGTATTCCTACGAGCAGTACTTC. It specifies CASSQGISGSWLYSYEQYF.

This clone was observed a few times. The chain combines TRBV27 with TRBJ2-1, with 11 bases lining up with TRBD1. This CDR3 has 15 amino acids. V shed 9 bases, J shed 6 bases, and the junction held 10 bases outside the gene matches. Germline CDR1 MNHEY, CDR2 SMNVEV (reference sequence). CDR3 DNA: TGTGCCAGTCAAGAGGGCGGGACAGGGGGCAATGAGCAGTTCTTC. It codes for CASQEGGTGGNEQFF.

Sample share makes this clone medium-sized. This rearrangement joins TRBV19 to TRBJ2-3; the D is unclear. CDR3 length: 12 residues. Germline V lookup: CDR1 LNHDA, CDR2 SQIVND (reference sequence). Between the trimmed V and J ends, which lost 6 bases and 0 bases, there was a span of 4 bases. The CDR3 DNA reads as TGTGCCAGTAGGGGTAGCACAGATACGCAGTATTTT. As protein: CASRGSTDTQYF.

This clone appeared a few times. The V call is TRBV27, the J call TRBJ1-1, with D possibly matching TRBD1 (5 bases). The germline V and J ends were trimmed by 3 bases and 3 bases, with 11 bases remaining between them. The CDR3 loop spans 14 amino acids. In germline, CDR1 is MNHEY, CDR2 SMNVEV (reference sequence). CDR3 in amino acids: CASSFKGPDTEAFF. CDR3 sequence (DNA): TGTGCCAGCAGTTTCAAGGGGCCCGACACTGAAGCTTTCTTT.

The chain's CDR3 is CASSHSGPSNEKLFF. Here the CDR3 DNA reads TGCGCCAGCAGCCATTCAGGGCCCTCCAATGAAAAACTGTTTTTT. The chain links TRBV4-3 to TRBJ1-4, with D perhaps matching TRBD1 (5 bases). Germline CDR1 is LGHNA and CDR2 is YSLEER. This CDR3 is built from 15 residues. Trimming removed 3 bases from V and 5 bases from J, with 13 bases in between.

The CDR3 coding sequence is TGTGCCAGCACCCGGGACAGTTATTACTCCTACGAGCAGTACTTC. Translation gives CASTRDSYYSYEQYF. This chain links TRBV6-5 with TRBJ2-7, with 7 nucleotides matching TRBD1. This CDR3 spans 15 amino acids. The germline gives CDR1 MNHEY, CDR2 SVGAGI. The J segment lost 0 bases and the V segment lost 7 bases, leaving 9 bases of the junction unmatched.

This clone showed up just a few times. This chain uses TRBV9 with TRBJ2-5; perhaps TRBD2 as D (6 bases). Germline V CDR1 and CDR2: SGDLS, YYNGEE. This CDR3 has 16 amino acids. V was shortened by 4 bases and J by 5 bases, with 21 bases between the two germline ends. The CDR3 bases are TGTGCCAGCAGCCCTGGCTTAGTGGGGAGCGGGGAGACCCAGTACTTC. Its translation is CASSPGLVGSGETQYF.